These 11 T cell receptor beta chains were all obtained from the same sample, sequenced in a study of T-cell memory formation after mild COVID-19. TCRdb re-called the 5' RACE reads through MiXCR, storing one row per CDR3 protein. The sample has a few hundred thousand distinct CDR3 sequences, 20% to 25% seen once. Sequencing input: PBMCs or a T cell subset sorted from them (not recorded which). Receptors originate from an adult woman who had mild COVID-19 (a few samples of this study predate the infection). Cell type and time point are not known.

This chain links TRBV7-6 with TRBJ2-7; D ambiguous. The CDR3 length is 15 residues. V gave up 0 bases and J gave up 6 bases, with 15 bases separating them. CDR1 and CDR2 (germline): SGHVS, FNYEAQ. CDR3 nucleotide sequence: TGTGCCAGCAGCTTAGCGCTAGTCGGCTTCTCCGAGCAGTACTTC. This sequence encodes CASSLALVGFSEQYF.

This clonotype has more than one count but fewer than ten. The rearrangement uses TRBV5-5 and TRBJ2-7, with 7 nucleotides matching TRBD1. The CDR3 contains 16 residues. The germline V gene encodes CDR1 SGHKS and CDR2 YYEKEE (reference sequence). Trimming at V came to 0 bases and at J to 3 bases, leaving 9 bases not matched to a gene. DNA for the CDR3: TGTGCCAGCAGCTTGGGGCCTACAGGGGTTGACTACGAGCAGTACTTC. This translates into CASSLGPTGVDYEQYF.

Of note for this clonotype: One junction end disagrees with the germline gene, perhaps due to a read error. The CDR3 DNA reads as TGTGCCAGCTCACCTGGACAGGGTTCAGTCCCCCACTTC. This encodes CASSPGQGSVPHF. This chain links TRBV18 with TRBJ2-7; 8 bases map to TRBD1. This CDR3 is 13 amino acids long. The germline V gene encodes CDR1 KGHSH and CDR2 LQKENI. Together with reference TRBV18 and TRBJ2-7, the CDR3 gives the full variable domain: NAGVMQNPRHLVRRRGQEARLRCSPMKGHSHVYWYRQLPEEGLKFMVYLQKENIIDESGMPKERFSAEFPKEGPSILRIQQVVRGDSAAYFCASSPGQGSVPHFGPGTRLTVT.

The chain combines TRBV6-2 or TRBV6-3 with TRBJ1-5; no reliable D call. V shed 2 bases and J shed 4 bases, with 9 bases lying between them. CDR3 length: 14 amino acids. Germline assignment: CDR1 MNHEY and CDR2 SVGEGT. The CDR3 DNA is TGTGCCAGCAGTTACGGGCAGTATAATCAGCCCCAGCATTTT. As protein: CASSYGQYNQPQHF.

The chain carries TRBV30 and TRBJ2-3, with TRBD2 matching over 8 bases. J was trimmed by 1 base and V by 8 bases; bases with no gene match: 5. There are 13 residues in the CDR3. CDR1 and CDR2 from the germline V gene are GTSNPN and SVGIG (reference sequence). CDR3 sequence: CAGRGAGTDTQYF. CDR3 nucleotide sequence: TGTGCCGGGCGGGGGGCGGGCACAGATACGCAGTATTTT.

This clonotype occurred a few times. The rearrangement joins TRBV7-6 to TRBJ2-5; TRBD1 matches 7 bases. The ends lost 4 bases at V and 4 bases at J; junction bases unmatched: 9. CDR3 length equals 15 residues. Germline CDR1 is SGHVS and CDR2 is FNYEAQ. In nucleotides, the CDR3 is TGTGCCAGCAGCTCCCTTGGGACAGAAGGAGAGACCCAGTACTTC. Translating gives CASSSLGTEGETQYF.

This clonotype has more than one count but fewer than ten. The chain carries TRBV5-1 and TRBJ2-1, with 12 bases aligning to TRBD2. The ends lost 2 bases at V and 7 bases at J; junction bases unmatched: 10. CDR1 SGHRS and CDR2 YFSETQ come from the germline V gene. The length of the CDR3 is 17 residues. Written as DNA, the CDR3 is TGCGCCAGCAGCTTCTTGGCTAGCGGGAGGGCGGGTAATGAGCAGTTCTTC. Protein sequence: CASSFLASGRAGNEQFF.

CDR3: CASRVAGVNTEAFF. In DNA, the CDR3 is TGTGCCAGTAGGGTCGCAGGGGTTAACACTGAAGCTTTCTTT. The rearrangement uses TRBV19 and TRBJ1-1; possible D gene TRBD1, 6 bases. CDR1 and CDR2 from the germline V gene are LNHDA and SQIVND (reference sequence). V lost 6 bases to trimming and J lost 2 bases, with 13 bases between them. The CDR3 loop spans 14 amino acids.

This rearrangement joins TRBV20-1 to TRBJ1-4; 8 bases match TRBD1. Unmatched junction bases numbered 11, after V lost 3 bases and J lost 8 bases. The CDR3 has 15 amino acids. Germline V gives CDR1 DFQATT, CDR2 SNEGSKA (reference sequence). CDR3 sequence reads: CSARDDRGDGEKLFF. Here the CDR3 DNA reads TGCAGTGCTAGGGACGACAGGGGCGATGGGGAAAAACTGTTTTTT.

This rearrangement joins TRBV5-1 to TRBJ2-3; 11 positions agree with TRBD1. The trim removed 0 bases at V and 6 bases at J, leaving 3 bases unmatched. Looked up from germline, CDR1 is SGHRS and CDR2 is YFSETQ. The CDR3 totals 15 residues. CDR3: CASSLVGQGEDTQYF. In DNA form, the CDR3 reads TGCGCCAGCAGCTTGGTGGGACAGGGGGAGGATACGCAGTATTTT. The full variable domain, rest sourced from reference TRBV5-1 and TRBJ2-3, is KAGVTQTPRYLIKTRGQQVTLSCSPISGHRSVSWYQQTPGQGLQFLFEYFSETQRNKGNFPGRFSGRQFSNSRSEMNVSTLELGDSALYLCASSLVGQGEDTQYFGPGTRLTVL.

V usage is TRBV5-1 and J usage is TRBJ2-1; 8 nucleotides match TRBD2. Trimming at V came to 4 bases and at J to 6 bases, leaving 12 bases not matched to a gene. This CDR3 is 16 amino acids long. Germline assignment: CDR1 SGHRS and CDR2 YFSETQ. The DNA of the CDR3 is TGCGCCAGCAGCACCAGCGGGACTAGGCTTTCCAATGAGCAGTTCTTC. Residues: CASSTSGTRLSNEQFF.